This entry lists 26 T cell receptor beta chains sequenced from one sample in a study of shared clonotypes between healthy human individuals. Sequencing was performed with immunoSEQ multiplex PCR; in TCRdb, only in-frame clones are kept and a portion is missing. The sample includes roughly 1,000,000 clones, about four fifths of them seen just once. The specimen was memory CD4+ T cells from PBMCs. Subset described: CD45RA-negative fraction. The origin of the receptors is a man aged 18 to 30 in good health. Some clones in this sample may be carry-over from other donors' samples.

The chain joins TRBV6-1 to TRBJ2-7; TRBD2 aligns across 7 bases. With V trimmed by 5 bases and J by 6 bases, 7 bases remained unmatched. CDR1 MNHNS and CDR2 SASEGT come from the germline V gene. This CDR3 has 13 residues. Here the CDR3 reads CASSTGLVGEQYF. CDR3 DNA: TGTGCCAGCAGTACCGGACTAGTGGGCGAGCAGTACTTC.

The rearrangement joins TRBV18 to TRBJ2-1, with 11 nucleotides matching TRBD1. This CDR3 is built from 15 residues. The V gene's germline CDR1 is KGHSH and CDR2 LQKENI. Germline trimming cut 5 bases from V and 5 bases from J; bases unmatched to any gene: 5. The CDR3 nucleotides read TGTGCCAGCTCATCTCCGGGACAGGGGGACAATGAGCAGTTCTTC. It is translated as CASSSPGQGDNEQFF. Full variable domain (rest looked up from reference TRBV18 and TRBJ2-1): NAGVMQNPRHLVRRRGQEARLRCSPMKGHSHVYWYRQLPEEGLKFMVYLQKENIIDESGMPKERFSAEFPKEGPSILRIQQVVRGDSAAYFCASSSPGQGDNEQFFGPGTRLTVL.

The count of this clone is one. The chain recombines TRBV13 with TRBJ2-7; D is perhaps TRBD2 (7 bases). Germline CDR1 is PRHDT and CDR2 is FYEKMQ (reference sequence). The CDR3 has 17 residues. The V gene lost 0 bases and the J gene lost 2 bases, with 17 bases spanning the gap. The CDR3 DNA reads TGTGCCAGCAGCTTAGGGGGCCGGGGGGCAGCAGCCTACGAGCAGTACTTC. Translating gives CASSLGGRGAAAYEQYF.

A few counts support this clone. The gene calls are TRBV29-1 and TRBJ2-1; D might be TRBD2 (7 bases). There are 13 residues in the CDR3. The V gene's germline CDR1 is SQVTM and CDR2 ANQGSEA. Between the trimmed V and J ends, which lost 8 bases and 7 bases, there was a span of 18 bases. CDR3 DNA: TGCAGCCTAGTGGCGGGGGCGAGGAATGAGCAGTTCTTC. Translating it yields CSLVAGARNEQFF.

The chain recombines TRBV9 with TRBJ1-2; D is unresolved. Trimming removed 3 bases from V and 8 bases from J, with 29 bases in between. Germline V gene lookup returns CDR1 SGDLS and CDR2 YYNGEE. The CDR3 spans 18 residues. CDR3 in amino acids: CASSERATAPQRLGGYTF. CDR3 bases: TGTGCCAGCAGCGAACGGGCAACAGCCCCACAGCGGCTCGGGGGCTACACCTTC.

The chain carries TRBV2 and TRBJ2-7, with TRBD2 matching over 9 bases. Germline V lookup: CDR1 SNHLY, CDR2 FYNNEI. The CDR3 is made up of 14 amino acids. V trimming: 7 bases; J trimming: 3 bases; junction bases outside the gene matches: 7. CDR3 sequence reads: CASITAGGNYEQYF. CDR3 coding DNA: TGTGCCAGCATAACAGCGGGGGGAAACTACGAGCAGTACTTC.

CDR3 sequence (DNA): TGTGCCAGCAGCTCCCCCCGGCTAGCGGGAATCTCCTACAATGAGCAGTTCTTC. The encoded protein is CASSSPRLAGISYNEQFF. The chain combines TRBV13 with TRBJ2-1; 9 nucleotides agree with TRBD2. Germline V CDR1 and CDR2: PRHDT, FYEKMQ (reference sequence). This CDR3 has 18 residues. The J segment lost 0 bases and the V segment lost 4 bases, leaving 10 bases of the junction unmatched. The full variable domain, in which reference TRBV13 and TRBJ2-1 provide the parts outside the CDR3, is AAGVIQSPRHLIKEKRETATLKCYPIPRHDTVYWYQQGPGQDPQFLISFYEKMQSDKGSIPDRFSAQQFSDYHSELNMSSLELGDSALYFCASSSPRLAGISYNEQFFGPGTRLTVL.

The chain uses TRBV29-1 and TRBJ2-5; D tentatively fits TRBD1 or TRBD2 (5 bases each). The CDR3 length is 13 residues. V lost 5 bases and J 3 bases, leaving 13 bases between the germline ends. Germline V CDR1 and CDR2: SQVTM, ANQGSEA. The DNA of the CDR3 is TGCAGCGTTACCGGGACGCCGAAAGAGACCCAGTACTTC. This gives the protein CSVTGTPKETQYF.

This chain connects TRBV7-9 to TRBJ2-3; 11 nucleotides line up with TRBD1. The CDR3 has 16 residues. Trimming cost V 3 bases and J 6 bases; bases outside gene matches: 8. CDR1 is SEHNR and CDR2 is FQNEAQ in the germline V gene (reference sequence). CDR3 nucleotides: TGTGCCAGCAGCTTCCGTTTGGACAGGGGGCGCGATACGCAGTATTTT. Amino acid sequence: CASSFRLDRGRDTQYF. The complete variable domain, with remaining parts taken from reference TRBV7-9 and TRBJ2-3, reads DTGVSQNPRHKITKRGQNVTFRCDPISEHNRLYWYRQTLGQGPEFLTYFQNEAQLEKSRLLSDRFSAERPKGSFSTLEIQRTEQGDSAMYLCASSFRLDRGRDTQYFGPGTRLTVL.

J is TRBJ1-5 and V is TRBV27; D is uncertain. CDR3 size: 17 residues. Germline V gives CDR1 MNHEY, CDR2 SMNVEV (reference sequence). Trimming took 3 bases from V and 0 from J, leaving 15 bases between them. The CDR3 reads CASSFRRAADSNQPQHF. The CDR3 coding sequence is TGTGCCAGCAGTTTCCGTCGGGCAGCGGATAGCAATCAGCCCCAGCATTTT.

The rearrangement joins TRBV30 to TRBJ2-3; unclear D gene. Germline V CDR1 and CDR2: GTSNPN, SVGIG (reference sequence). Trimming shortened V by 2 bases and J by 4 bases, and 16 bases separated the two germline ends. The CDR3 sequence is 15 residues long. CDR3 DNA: TGTGCCTGGAGTCCCGTCTCGTTCCTGGCAGATACGCAGTATTTT. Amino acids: CAWSPVSFLADTQYF.

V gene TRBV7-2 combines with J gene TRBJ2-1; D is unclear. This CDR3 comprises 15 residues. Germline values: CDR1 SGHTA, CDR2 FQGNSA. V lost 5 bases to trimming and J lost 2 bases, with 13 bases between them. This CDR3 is CASSNFRLPYNEQFF. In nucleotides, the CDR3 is TGTGCCAGCAGCAATTTTAGACTCCCCTACAATGAGCAGTTCTTC.

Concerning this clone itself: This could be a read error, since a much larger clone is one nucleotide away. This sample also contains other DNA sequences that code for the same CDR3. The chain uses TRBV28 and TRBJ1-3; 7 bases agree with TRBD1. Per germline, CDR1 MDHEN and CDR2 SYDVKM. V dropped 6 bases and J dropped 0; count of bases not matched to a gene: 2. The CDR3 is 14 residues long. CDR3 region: CASSRDSSGNTIYF. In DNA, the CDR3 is TGTGCCAGCAGCCGGGACAGCTCTGGAAACACCATATATTTT. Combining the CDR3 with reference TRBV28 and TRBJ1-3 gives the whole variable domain DVKVTQSSRYLVKRTGEKVFLECVQDMDHENMFWYRQDPGLGLRLIYFSYDVKMKEKGDIPEGYSVSREKKERFSLILESASTNQTSMYLCASSRDSSGNTIYFGEGSWLTVV.

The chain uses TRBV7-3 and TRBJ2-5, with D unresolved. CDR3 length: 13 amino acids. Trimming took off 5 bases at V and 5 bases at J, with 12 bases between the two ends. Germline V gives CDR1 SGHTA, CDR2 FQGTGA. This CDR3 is CASSQRSWETQYF. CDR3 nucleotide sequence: TGTGCCAGCAGCCAACGGTCTTGGGAGACCCAGTACTTC.

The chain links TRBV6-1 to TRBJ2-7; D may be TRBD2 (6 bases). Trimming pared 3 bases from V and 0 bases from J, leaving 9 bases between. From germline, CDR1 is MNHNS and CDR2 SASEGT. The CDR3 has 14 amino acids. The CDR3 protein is CASSDLGGSYEQYF. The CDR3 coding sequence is TGTGCCAGCAGTGATTTGGGGGGCTCCTACGAGCAGTACTTC.

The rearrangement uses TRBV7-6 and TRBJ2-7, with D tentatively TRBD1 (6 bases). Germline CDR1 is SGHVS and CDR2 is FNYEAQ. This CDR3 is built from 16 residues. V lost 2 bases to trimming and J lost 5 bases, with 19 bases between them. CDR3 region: CASSLNSPGALNEQYF. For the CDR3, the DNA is TGTGCCAGCAGCTTAAATTCGCCAGGGGCGTTGAACGAGCAGTACTTC.

CDR3 DNA sequence: TGTGCCAGCAACTTAGGGGGTCGGGAGCAGTTCTTC. This codes for CASNLGGREQFF. V is TRBV5-6 and J is TRBJ2-1; a weak D match, TRBD1 (6 bases). Per germline, CDR1 SGHDT and CDR2 YYEEEE. The CDR3 extends over 12 amino acids. Trimming stripped 6 bases from V and 10 bases from J, with 14 bases between.

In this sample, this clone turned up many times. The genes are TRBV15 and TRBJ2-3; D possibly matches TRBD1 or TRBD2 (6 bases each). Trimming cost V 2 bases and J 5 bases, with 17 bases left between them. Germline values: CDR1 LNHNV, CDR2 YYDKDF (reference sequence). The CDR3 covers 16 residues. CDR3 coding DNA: TGTGCCACCAGCAGACAGTCTGGGGGGCAGAAAGATACGCAGTATTTT. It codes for CATSRQSGGQKDTQYF.

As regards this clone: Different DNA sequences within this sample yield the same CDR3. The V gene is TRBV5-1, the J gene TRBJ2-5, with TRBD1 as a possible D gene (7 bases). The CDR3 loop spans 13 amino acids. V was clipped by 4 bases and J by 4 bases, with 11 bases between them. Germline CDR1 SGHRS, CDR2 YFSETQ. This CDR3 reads CASSGGGLETQYF. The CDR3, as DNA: TGCGCCAGCAGCGGAGGGGGCTTAGAGACCCAGTACTTC.

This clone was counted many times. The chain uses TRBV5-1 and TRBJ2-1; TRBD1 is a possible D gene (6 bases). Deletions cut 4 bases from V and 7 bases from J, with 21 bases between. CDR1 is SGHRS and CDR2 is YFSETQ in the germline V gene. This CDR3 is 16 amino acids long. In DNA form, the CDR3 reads TGCGCCAGCAGCCCCCGTGGTACAGGGAACGAGAATGAGCAGTTCTTC. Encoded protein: CASSPRGTGNENEQFF.

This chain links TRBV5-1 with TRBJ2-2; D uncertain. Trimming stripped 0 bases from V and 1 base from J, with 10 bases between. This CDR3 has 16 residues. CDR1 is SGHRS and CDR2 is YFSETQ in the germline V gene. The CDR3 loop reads CASSLVRSLNTGELFF. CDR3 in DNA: TGCGCCAGCAGCTTGGTTCGCAGTTTGAACACCGGGGAGCTGTTTTTT.

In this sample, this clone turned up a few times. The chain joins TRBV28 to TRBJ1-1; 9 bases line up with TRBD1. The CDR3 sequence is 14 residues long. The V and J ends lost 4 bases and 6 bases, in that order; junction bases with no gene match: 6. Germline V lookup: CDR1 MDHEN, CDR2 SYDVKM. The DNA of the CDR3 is TGTGCCAGCAGTTCCGGACAGGGGACGGCTGAAGCTTTCTTT. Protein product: CASSSGQGTAEAFF.

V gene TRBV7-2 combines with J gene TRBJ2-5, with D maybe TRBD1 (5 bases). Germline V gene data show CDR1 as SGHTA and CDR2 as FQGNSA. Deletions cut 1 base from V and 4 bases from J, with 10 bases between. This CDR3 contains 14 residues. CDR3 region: CASSLDWGGETQYF. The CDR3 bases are TGTGCCAGCAGCTTAGATTGGGGCGGAGAGACCCAGTACTTC.

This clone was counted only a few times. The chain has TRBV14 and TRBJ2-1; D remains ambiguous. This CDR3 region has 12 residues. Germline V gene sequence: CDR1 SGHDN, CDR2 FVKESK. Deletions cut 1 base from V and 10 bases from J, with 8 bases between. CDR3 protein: CASSQVNSEQFF. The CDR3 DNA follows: TGTGCCAGCAGCCAAGTTAACTCCGAGCAGTTCTTC.

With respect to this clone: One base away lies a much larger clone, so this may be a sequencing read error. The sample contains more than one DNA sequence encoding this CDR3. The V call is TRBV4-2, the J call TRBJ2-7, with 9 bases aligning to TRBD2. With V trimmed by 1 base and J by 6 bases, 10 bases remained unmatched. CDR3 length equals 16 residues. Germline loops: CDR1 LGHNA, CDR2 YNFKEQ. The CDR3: CASSQVATSGSSEQYF. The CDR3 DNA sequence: TGTGCCAGCAGCCAAGTAGCGACTAGCGGAAGTAGCGAGCAGTACTTC.

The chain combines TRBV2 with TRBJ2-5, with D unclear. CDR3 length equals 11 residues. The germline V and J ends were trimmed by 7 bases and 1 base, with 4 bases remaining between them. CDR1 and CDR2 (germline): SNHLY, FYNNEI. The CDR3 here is CASKAQETQYF. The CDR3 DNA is TGTGCCAGCAAAGCCCAAGAGACCCAGTACTTC.